A selection of T cell receptor beta chains follows, all from one sample in a study of shared clonotypes between healthy human individuals. The protocol was immunoSEQ multiplex PCR, while the TCRdb copy is restricted to in-frame clones and leaves out a portion. The data show about 700,000 clones, with around 67% seen just once and around 1.6% held by the top ten. The source material was memory CD4+ T cells sorted from blood. The receptors originated from a woman aged 25 to 39 in good health. CDR3s include the opening cysteine and the closing phenylalanine or tryptophan. Each record gives: D gene, V gene, clone size, J gene, CDR3 protein, CDR3 DNA. D genes are given only for firm matches. Size is omitted from some rows. Given values are once, few, many or a class for expanded clones.

>.|TRBV20-1|few|TRBJ2-7
CSAVSSYEQYF
TGCAGTGCTGTAAGCTCCTACGAGCAGTACTTC
>.|TRBV10-2|.|TRBJ1-2
CASSDSLKGGYTF
TGCGCCAGCAGTGATTCACTAAAGGGTGGCTACACCTTC
>.|TRBV19|once|TRBJ1-5
CASSYTPPWGNQPQHF
TGTGCCAGTAGTTATACACCTCCGTGGGGCAATCAGCCCCAGCATTTT
>.|TRBV28|many|TRBJ1-1
CASSSSPGPLPMNTEAFF
TGTGCCAGCAGTTCCTCCCCGGGGCCTCTACCTATGAACACTGAAGCTTTCTTT
>.|TRBV5-1|few|TRBJ1-2
CASSLGDIYGYTF
TGCGCCAGCAGCTTGGGGGACATCTATGGCTACACCTTC
>.|TRBV27|few|TRBJ2-1
CASSLRVANEQFF
TGTGCCAGCAGTTTGCGGGTCGCCAATGAGCAGTTCTTC
>TRBD2|TRBV5-1|.|TRBJ2-1
CASSSGVLAGRYEQFF
TGCGCCAGCAGCTCGGGGGTGCTAGCGGGAAGGTATGAGCAGTTCTTC
>TRBD2|TRBV6-8|.|TRBJ2-3
CASSTRFPGLAGTDTQYF
TGTGCCAGCAGTACACGATTTCCGGGACTAGCGGGAACAGATACGCAGTATTTT
>TRBD2|TRBV28|.|TRBJ2-3
CASSLPPGSGKTDTQYF
TGTGCCAGCAGTTTACCTCCGGGTAGCGGGAAGACAGATACGCAGTATTTT
>.|TRBV7-9|.|TRBJ1-5
CASTLRENQPQHF
TGTGCCAGCACCCTCAGGGAGAATCAGCCCCAGCATTTT
>.|TRBV29-1|.|TRBJ2-7
CSVEYTKYEQYF
TGCAGCGTTGAGTATACTAAATACGAGCAGTACTTC
>.|TRBV25-1|few|TRBJ2-3
CASSRVVDTQYF
TGTGCCAGCAGCCGGGTGGTGGATACGCAGTATTTT
>.|TRBV7-7|.|TRBJ1-4
CASSQTGGANEKLFF
TGTGCCAGCAGCCAAACGGGAGGGGCGAATGAAAAACTGTTTTTT
>TRBD1|TRBV30|.|TRBJ2-7
CAWTGGMEWEQYF
TGTGCCTGGACAGGGGGTATGGAGTGGGAGCAGTACTTC
>.|TRBV2|.|TRBJ2-7
CASSEALQVQGYF
TGTGCCAGCAGTGAAGCGCTTCAGGTACAGGGGTACTTC
>.|TRBV2|.|TRBJ1-5
CASRGFNQPQHF
TGTGCCAGCAGGGGTTTCAATCAGCCCCAGCATTTT
>TRBD2|TRBV6-1|.|TRBJ2-7
CASSEDLGLAGYEQYF
TGTGCCAGCAGTGAAGATTTGGGACTAGCGGGCTACGAGCAGTACTTC
>.|TRBV7-7|.|TRBJ2-3
CASSLGTVRTDTQYF
TGTGCCAGCAGCTTAGGGACAGTACGCACAGATACGCAGTATTTT
>.|TRBV5-1|.|TRBJ2-7
CASRGETYEQYF
TGCGCCAGCAGGGGAGAAACCTACGAGCAGTACTTC
>TRBD1|TRBV4-2|few|TRBJ1-5
CASSQDRRTGISNQPQHF
TGTGCCAGCAGCCAAGATCGAAGGACAGGGATTAGCAATCAGCCCCAGCATTTT
>.|TRBV7-2|.|TRBJ1-1
CASSISRDTEAFF
TGTGCCAGCAGCATTAGCCGAGACACTGAAGCTTTCTTT
>TRBD1|TRBV5-4|.|TRBJ1-5
CASSADRVDQPQHF
TGTGCCAGCAGCGCAGACAGGGTTGATCAGCCCCAGCATTTT
>.|TRBV4-1|many|TRBJ2-3
CASSQGWSPSTDTQYF
TGCGCCAGCAGCCAAGGATGGTCTCCTAGCACAGATACGCAGTATTTT
>TRBD1|TRBV5-5|.|TRBJ2-1
CASSRNRGLSSYNEQFF
TGTGCCAGCAGCAGAAACAGGGGGTTGAGCTCCTACAATGAGCAGTTCTTC
>TRBD1|TRBV10-3|.|TRBJ2-3
CAIGDRVSSTDTQYF
TGTGCCATCGGTGACAGGGTCTCTAGCACAGATACGCAGTATTTT
>TRBD2|TRBV29-1|.|TRBJ2-3
CSVRTRISDTQYF
TGCAGCGTCCGGACTAGGATATCAGATACGCAGTATTTT
>.|TRBV28|.|TRBJ2-3
CASSSPPLGTDTQYF
TGTGCCAGCAGTTCTCCTCCGCTGGGCACAGATACGCAGTATTTT
>.|TRBV5-1|once|TRBJ2-2
CASSLAGTHNTGELFF
TGCGCCAGCAGCTTGGCTGGGACACATAACACCGGGGAGCTGTTTTTT
>.|TRBV7-4|.|TRBJ2-1
CASRLGRLTNEQFF
TGTGCCAGCAGGTTAGGCCGACTTACAAATGAGCAGTTCTTC
>.|TRBV6-6|few|TRBJ2-3
CASSSTEITQYF
TGTGCCAGCAGTTCGACTGAGATCACGCAGTATTTT
>.|TRBV4-2|.|TRBJ1-3
CASSLSFGGNTIYF
TGTGCCAGCAGCCTGTCATTTGGAGGAAACACCATATATTTT
>TRBD1|TRBV28|.|TRBJ2-7
CASSSPPGQGEKQYF
TGTGCCAGCAGTTCACCCCCGGGACAGGGAGAGAAGCAGTACTTC
>.|TRBV6-5|.|TRBJ1-2
CASRQTANYGYTF
TGTGCCAGCAGGCAGACAGCTAACTATGGCTACACCTTC
>TRBD2|TRBV6-6|few|TRBJ2-1
CASSYDSGGYNEQFF
TGTGCCAGCAGTTACGATAGCGGGGGGTACAATGAGCAGTTCTTC
>.|TRBV7-8|.|TRBJ2-7
CASSKYDPASEQYF
TGTGCCAGCAGCAAGTACGATCCTGCATCCGAGCAGTACTTC
>.|TRBV7-8|.|TRBJ1-4
CASTSGGAGHEKLFF
TGTGCCAGCACCTCCGGTGGAGCGGGGCATGAAAAACTGTTTTTT
>.|TRBV11-3|.|TRBJ2-3
CASSLGQARTDTQYF
TGTGCCAGCAGCTTAGGCCAGGCCCGCACAGATACGCAGTATTTT
>.|TRBV6-5|.|TRBJ2-2
CASSYGGDGTGELFF
TGTGCCAGCAGTTACGGGGGAGACGGGACCGGGGAGCTGTTTTTT
>.|TRBV7-7|.|TRBJ2-1
CASSPGTRNEQFF
TGTGCCAGCAGCCCCGGGACGAGAAATGAGCAGTTCTTC
>.|TRBV19|.|TRBJ2-1
CASSSRGMAGSSYNEQFF
TGTGCCAGTAGTTCCCGAGGGATGGCAGGGAGCTCCTACAATGAGCAGTTCTTC
>.|TRBV25-1|.|TRBJ2-3
CASSEGRADTQYF
TGTGCCAGCAGCGAGGGTCGGGCAGATACGCAGTATTTT
>.|TRBV2|.|TRBJ2-1
CASSEVASRSYNEQFF
TGTGCCAGCAGTGAAGTAGCTAGTCGCTCCTACAATGAGCAGTTCTTC
>.|TRBV10-2|.|TRBJ2-7
CASSESAGMGYEQYF
TGCGCCAGCAGTGAGTCAGCAGGGATGGGTTACGAGCAGTACTTC
>TRBD1|TRBV28|.|TRBJ1-4
CASSRTGAGEKLFF
TGTGCCAGCAGTAGGACAGGGGCGGGTGAAAAACTGTTTTTT
>TRBD1|TRBV11-2|.|TRBJ1-6
CASSILPGQGTLHF
TGTGCCAGCAGCATCCTCCCGGGACAGGGCACCCTCCACTTT
>TRBD1|TRBV6-1|.|TRBJ1-1
CASPKAGGRNTEAFF
TGTGCCAGCCCGAAGGCAGGGGGCAGGAACACTGAAGCTTTCTTT
>TRBD2|TRBV5-1|.|TRBJ2-2
CASRTSAAANTGELFF
TGCGCCAGCCGCACTAGCGCCGCCGCGAACACCGGGGAGCTGTTTTTT
>.|TRBV5-1|few|TRBJ2-5
CASSLGVTGTETQYF
TGCGCCAGCAGCTTGGGGGTGACAGGAACAGAGACCCAGTACTTC
>TRBD1|TRBV5-4|.|TRBJ2-5
CASSFRDRGVKGETQYF
TGTGCCAGCAGCTTTCGGGACAGGGGGGTCAAGGGGGAGACCCAGTACTTC
>TRBD1|TRBV27|.|TRBJ1-1
CASSSTGAGGTEAFF
TGTGCCAGCAGTTCGACAGGGGCCGGGGGCACTGAAGCTTTCTTT
>.|TRBV25-1|once|TRBJ1-2
CASSGATPAGYGYTF
TGTGCCAGCAGTGGAGCGACGCCCGCCGGCTATGGCTACACCTTC
>.|TRBV28|.|TRBJ1-5
CASSLRAGPNQPQHF
TGTGCCAGCAGTTTAAGGGCTGGCCCGAATCAGCCCCAGCATTTT
>.|TRBV6-5|few|TRBJ1-1
CASSYGEGNTEAFF
TGTGCCAGCAGTTACGGGGAGGGGAACACTGAAGCTTTCTTT